The 3 T cell receptor beta chains listed next were all sequenced from one sample in a study of T cell repertoires in cytomegalovirus infection. Antigen specificity for these receptors is unknown. MiXCR, run by TCRdb on the reads, gives a single entry per CDR3 protein. The sample shows 570,000 or so distinct CDR3 sequences, 40% of them seen only once. This specimen was cultured PBMCs, taken from culture after CMV antigen stimulation. All receptors derive from a human donor in good health (CMV status not recorded). Some clones in this sample may be carry-over from other donors' samples.

The rearrangement joins TRBV19 to TRBJ2-4; 10 nucleotides agree with TRBD2. The CDR3 is made up of 14 amino acids. V shed 6 bases and J 6 bases; nucleotides not matched to a gene: 5. CDR1 and CDR2 from the germline V gene are LNHDA and SQIVND (reference sequence). The CDR3 sequence is CASSRSGGANIQYF. The DNA for the CDR3 is TGTGCCAGTAGCAGAAGCGGGGGGGCAAACATTCAGTACTTC.

The chain combines TRBV18 with TRBJ1-1; the D gene is possibly TRBD1 (6 bases). The CDR3 runs 17 residues. Per germline, CDR1 KGHSH and CDR2 LQKENI. Trimming removed 1 base from V and 0 bases from J, with 15 bases in between. The CDR3 sequence: CASSPQRWAGVNTEAFF. CDR3 nucleotides: TGTGCCAGCTCACCACAACGATGGGCAGGGGTGAACACTGAAGCTTTCTTT.

The chain joins TRBV15 to TRBJ2-7; 8 bases agree with TRBD2. V was clipped by 0 bases and J by 3 bases; unmatched bases: 10. The germline V gene has CDR1 LNHNV and CDR2 YYDKDF (reference sequence). CDR3 size: 17 residues. CDR3 nucleotide sequence: TGTGCCACCAGCAGAGAATTTGGAGCGGGAGTACTCTACGAGCAGTACTTC. Translation gives CATSREFGAGVLYEQYF. The whole variable domain, remainder taken from reference TRBV15 and TRBJ2-7, is DAMVIQNPRYQVTQFGKPVTLSCSQTLNHNVMYWYQQKSSQAPKLLFHYYDKDFNNEADTPDNFQSRRPNTSFCFLDIRSPGLGDTAMYLCATSREFGAGVLYEQYFGPGTRLTVT.